This TCR beta chain was profiled in a study of cytomegalovirus exposure and HLA in healthy donors. Generated by immunoSEQ multiplex PCR, the TCRdb table keeps only in-frame clones and is missing some. The table has 130,000 or so clones, approximately 90% seen once. To note about this clone: Its antigen is not identified.

Study-wide findings and caveats: Among TCR sequences, most were rare, though some public TCRs appeared in many donors. CMV antigen specificity was confirmed in vitro for three CMV-associated chains. Cytomegalovirus status was reportedly diagnosed by the classifier with high sensitivity and specificity.

The CDR3 length is 15 residues. In germline, CDR1 is LGHNA, CDR2 YSLEER. The V and J ends lost 6 bases and 6 bases, in that order; junction bases with no gene match: 7. The sequenced sample consisted of PBMCs. This chain uses TRBV4-3 with TRBJ2-3; 12 bases are shared with TRBD2. This sequence was found in a woman in her late teens or twenties in good health and CMV-seronegative. In DNA form, the CDR3 reads TGCGCCAGCAGTCGACTAGCGGGAGTTGCCGATACGCAGTATTTT. It yields the protein CASSRLAGVADTQYF.